This T cell receptor (beta chain) is from a study of blood T cell repertoires in COVID-19. The J segment lost 5 bases and the V segment lost 0 bases, leaving 6 bases of the junction unmatched. Per the germline V gene, CDR1 is SGHTS and CDR2 is YDEGEE. The CDR3 has 16 amino acids. Methods used by the authors: The assay estimated nucleated cells by amplifying reference gene primers. Using immunoSEQ multiplex PCR, the repertoire was profiled, and TCRdb retains in-frame clones only, with some absent. V and J calls and clone size are copied from that table; D and trimming were computed from the DNA. The sample gives about 80,000 clones, around 80% of which show up once; roughly 38% is in the top ten.

The sequence derives from a man in his fifties or sixties with COVID-19, enrolled during active disease. Sequenced: peripheral blood. This rearrangement joins TRBV5-8 to TRBJ2-1; 9 bases line up with TRBD2. The CDR3 here is CASSLALLAGDNEQFF. Here the CDR3 DNA reads TGTGCCAGCAGCTTGGCCTTGTTAGCGGGGGACAATGAGCAGTTCTTC.